The 8 T cell receptor beta chains listed next were all sequenced from one sample in a study of CD8 T cells in Susac syndrome. The authors reverse transcribed 0.5 to 1 ug RNA with random hexamers. Via MiXCR, TCRdb re-called the immunoSEQ multiplex PCR reads, giving one row per CDR3 protein. This table has about 400,000 distinct CDR3 sequences, around 83% appearing once. The sequenced sample was CD8+ T cells from PBMCs. These receptors were taken from a human donor with multiple sclerosis.

The chain has TRBV7-9 and TRBJ2-7; D possibly corresponds to TRBD2 (6 bases). Trimming took 6 bases from V and 7 from J, leaving 22 bases between them. The CDR3 is made up of 15 amino acids. Germline V gives CDR1 SEHNR, CDR2 FQNEAQ (reference sequence). In DNA form, the CDR3 reads TGTGCCAGCAGTCCGGGGGATGTTACCTTTCGAGAGCAGTACTTC. Residues: CASSPGDVTFREQYF.

Concerning this clonotype: Sequence at one end of the junction differs from germline and may be a read error. The chain recombines TRBV4-1 with TRBJ2-5, with 8 bases fitting TRBD1. Germline V CDR1 and CDR2: MGHRA, YSYEKL. The CDR3 length is 15 residues. CDR3 amino acids: CASSHRQGFQETQYF. CDR3 in DNA: TGTGCCAGCAGCCACCGACAGGGGTTCCAAGAGACCCAGTACTTC.

The gene calls are TRBV29-1 and TRBJ2-5, with TRBD1 matching over 8 bases. J was trimmed by 2 bases and V by 6 bases; bases with no gene match: 5. Germline loops: CDR1 SQVTM, CDR2 ANQGSEA. The CDR3 runs 13 residues. CDR3 region: CSVLGDRQETQYF. The CDR3, as DNA: TGCAGCGTCCTCGGGGACAGGCAAGAGACCCAGTACTTC.

V is TRBV11-2 and J is TRBJ2-3; D gene uncertain. The V gene's germline CDR1 is SGHAT and CDR2 FQNNGV. V gave up 5 bases and J gave up 0 bases, with 12 bases separating them. The CDR3 totals 15 residues. As DNA, the CDR3 is TGTGCCAGCAGCACCCTTGATCAGAGCACAGATACGCAGTATTTT. Translating it yields CASSTLDQSTDTQYF.

The chain links TRBV29-1 to TRBJ2-7; tentative D call: TRBD2 (6 bases). Looked up from germline, CDR1 is SQVTM and CDR2 is ANQGSEA. Trimming stripped 2 bases from V and 0 bases from J, with 23 bases between. This CDR3 is 18 amino acids long. CDR3 nucleotide sequence: TGCAGCGTTGAAATATTGAAGGGTGACGGGGACTTCTCCTACGAGCAGTACTTC. Its translation: CSVEILKGDGDFSYEQYF.

The chain employs TRBV7-9 and TRBJ2-3, with a weak D call TRBD2 (5 bases). Per the germline V gene, CDR1 is SEHNR and CDR2 is FQNEAQ (reference sequence). The V gene lost 3 bases and the J gene lost 1 base, with 14 bases spanning the gap. CDR3 size: 16 residues. The CDR3 DNA reads TGTGCCAGCAGCTTGCCGGGGATTGCGGGCACAGATACGCAGTATTTT. Translation: CASSLPGIAGTDTQYF.

V usage is TRBV25-1 and J usage is TRBJ1-4; 11 bases are a match to TRBD1. V gave up 3 bases and J gave up 8 bases; unmatched junction bases: 11. Germline V gene sequence: CDR1 MGHDK, CDR2 SYGVNS. The CDR3 contains 17 residues. CDR3 loop: CASSDKGQGVAYEKLFF. CDR3 nucleotide sequence: TGTGCCAGCAGTGATAAGGGACAGGGGGTGGCTTACGAAAAACTGTTTTTT.

The rearrangement uses TRBV20-1 and TRBJ2-3, with 14 bases that match TRBD2. CDR1 DFQATT and CDR2 SNEGSKA come from the germline V gene (reference sequence). This CDR3 spans 15 amino acids. J gave up 3 bases and V 4 bases, and 3 bases lay outside the gene matches. The CDR3 DNA follows: TGCAGTGCTATGACTAGCGGGGGGGCTACAGATACGCAGTATTTT. It yields the protein CSAMTSGGATDTQYF.